Given below is one T cell receptor (beta chain) in context. As yet, its antigen is unknown. These data come from a study of blood T cells in healthy people across ages. Broader study findings: Per million T cells, TCR beta diversity dropped about linearly as age rose. More naive CD4+ cells and higher diversity marked long-lived donors relative to aged donors.

A second PCR, run for 7 to 11 cycles, used a sample-barcoded 5' primer plus a J-beta primer mix. Every single cDNA molecule received a tag from a template-switch adaptor with 12 random nucleotides. One entry per CDR3 protein results from TCRdb running MiXCR on the 5' RACE reads. The table includes about 290,000 distinct CDR3 sequences, around 27% detected once. The germline V and J ends were trimmed by 1 base and 8 bases, with 9 bases remaining between them. The CDR3 contains 12 residues. The germline V gene encodes CDR1 SQVTM and CDR2 ANQGSEA. Researchers collected roughly 10 milliliters of peripheral blood from every single donor.

The sequence came from a woman between 65 and 79 years old in good health. Material: blood. This sequence joins TRBV29-1 and TRBJ1-3; D remains ambiguous. The DNA for the CDR3 is TGCAGCGTTGAAGTACTCCAAGACACCATATATTTT. Translated, it gives CSVEVLQDTIYF.